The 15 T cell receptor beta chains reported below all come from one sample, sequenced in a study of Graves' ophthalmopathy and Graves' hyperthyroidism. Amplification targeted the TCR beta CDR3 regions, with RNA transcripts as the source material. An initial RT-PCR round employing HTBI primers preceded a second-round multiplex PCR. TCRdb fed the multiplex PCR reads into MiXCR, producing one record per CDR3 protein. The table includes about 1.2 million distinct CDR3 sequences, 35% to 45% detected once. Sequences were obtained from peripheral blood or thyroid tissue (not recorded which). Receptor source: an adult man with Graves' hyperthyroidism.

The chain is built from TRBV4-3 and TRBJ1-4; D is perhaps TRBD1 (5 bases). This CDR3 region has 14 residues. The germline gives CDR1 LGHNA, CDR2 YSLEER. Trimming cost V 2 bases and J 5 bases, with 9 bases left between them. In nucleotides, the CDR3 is TGCGCCAGCAGCCAACACAGGCGGAATGAAAAACTGTTTTTT. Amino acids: CASSQHRRNEKLFF.

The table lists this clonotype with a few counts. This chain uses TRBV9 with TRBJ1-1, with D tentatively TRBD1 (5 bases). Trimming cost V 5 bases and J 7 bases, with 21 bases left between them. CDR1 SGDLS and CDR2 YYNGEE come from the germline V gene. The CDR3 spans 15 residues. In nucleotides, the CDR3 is TGTGCCAGCAGTGGACCCGGGGACCGACACCATGAAGCTTTCTTT. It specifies CASSGPGDRHHEAFF.

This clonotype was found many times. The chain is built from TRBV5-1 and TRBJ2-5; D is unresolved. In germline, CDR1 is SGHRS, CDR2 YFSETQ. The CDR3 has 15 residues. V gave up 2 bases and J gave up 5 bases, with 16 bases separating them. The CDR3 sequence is CASSFGPPPRETQYF. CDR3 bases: TGCGCCAGCAGCTTCGGCCCCCCACCGCGGGAGACCCAGTACTTC.

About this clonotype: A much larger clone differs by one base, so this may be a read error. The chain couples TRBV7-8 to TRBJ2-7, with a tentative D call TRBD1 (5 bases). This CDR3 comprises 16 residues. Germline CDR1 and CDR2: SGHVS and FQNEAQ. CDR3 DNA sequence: TGTGCCGGCAGCTCCTCGACACACCTGGGGCACTACGAGCAGTACTTC. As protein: CAGSSSTHLGHYEQYF. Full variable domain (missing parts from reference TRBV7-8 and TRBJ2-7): GAGVSQSPRYKVAKRGQDVALRCDPISGHVSLFWYQQALGQGPEFLTYFQNEAQLDKSGLPSDRFFAERPEGSVSTLKIQRTQQEDSAVYLCAGSSSTHLGHYEQYFGPGTRLTVT.

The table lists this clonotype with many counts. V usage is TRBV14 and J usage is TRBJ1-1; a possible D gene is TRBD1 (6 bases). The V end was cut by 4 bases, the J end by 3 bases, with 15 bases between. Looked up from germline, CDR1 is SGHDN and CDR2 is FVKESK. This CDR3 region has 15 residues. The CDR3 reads CASSRKGGAYTEAFF. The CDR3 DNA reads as TGTGCCAGCAGCCGGAAGGGGGGGGCTTACACTGAAGCTTTCTTT.

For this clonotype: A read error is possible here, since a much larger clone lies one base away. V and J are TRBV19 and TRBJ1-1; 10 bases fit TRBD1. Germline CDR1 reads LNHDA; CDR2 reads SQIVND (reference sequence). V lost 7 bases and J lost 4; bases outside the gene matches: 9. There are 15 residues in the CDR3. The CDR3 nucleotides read TGTGCCAGTACCCAAAGGACAGGGGGTAGCACTGAAGCTTTCTTT. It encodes CASTQRTGGSTEAFF.

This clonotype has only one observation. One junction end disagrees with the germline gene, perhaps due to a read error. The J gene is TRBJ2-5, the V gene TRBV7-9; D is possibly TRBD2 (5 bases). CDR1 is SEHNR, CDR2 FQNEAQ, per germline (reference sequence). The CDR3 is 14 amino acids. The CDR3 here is CASSQEAGMKTQYF. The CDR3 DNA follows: TGCGCCAGCAGCCAAGAGGCGGGTATGAAGACCCAGTACTTC.

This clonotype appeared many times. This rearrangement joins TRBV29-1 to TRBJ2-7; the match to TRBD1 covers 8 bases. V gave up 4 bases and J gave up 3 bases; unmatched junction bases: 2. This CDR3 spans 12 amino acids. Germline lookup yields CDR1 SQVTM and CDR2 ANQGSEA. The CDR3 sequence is CSVAGQGYEQYF. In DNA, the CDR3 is TGCAGCGTTGCAGGACAGGGCTACGAGCAGTACTTC.

CDR3 coding DNA: TGTGCCAGCAGTGAAGGGGACAACTATTTCACTGAAGCTTTCTTT. Its translation is CASSEGDNYFTEAFF. The chain recombines TRBV2 with TRBJ1-1, with D possibly TRBD1 on 6 matching bases. This CDR3 is built from 15 residues. Trimming pared 1 base from V and 4 bases from J, leaving 13 bases between. Per germline, CDR1 SNHLY and CDR2 FYNNEI. The complete variable domain, with remaining parts taken from reference TRBV2 and TRBJ1-1, reads EPEVTQTPSHQVTQMGQEVILRCVPISNHLYFYWYRQILGQKVEFLVSFYNNEISEKSEIFDDQFSVERPDGSNFTLKIRSTKLEDSAMYFCASSEGDNYFTEAFFGQGTRLTVV.

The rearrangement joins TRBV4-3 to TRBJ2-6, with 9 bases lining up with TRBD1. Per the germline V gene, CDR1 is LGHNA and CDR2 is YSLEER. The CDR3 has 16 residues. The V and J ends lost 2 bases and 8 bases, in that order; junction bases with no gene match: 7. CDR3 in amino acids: CASSQRRGQGSNVLTF. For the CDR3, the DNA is TGCGCCAGCAGCCAAAGAAGGGGACAGGGTTCCAACGTCCTGACTTTC.

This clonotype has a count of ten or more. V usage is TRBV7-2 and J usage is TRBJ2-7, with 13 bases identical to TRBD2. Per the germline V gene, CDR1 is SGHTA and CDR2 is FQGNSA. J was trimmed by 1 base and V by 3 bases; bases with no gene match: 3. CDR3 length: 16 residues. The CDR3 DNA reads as TGTGCCAGCAGCTTGGGGACTAGCGGGACTTCCTACGAGCAGTACTTC. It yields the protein CASSLGTSGTSYEQYF.

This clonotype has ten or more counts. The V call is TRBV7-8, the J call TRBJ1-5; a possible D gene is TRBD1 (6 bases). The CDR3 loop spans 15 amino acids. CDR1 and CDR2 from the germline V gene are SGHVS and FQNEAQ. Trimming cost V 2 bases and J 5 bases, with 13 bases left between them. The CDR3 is CASSLRDMSDQPQHF. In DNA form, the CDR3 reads TGTGCCAGCAGCTTACGGGACATGAGTGATCAGCCCCAGCATTTT.

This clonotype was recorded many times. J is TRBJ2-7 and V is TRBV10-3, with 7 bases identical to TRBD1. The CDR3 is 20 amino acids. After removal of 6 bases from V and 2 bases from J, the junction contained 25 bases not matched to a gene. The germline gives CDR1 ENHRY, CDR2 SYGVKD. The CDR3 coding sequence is TGTGCCATCAGCACTAAATCGGTCCGGGACAGATATAATCCACCCTACGAGCAGTACTTC. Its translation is CAISTKSVRDRYNPPYEQYF.

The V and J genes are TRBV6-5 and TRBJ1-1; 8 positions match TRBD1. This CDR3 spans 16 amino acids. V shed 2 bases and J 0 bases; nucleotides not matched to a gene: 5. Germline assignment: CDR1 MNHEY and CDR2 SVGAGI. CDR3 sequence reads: CASSYHSGGLNTEAFF. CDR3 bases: TGTGCCAGCAGTTACCACTCAGGGGGCCTGAACACTGAAGCTTTCTTT.

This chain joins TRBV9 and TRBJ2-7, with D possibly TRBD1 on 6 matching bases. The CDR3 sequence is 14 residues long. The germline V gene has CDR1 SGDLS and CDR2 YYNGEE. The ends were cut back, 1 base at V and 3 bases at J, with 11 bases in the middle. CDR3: CASSVTEQGYEQYF. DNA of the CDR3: TGTGCCAGCAGCGTAACCGAACAGGGCTACGAGCAGTACTTC. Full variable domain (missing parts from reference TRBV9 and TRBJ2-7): DSGVTQTPKHLITATGQRVTLRCSPRSGDLSVYWYQQSLDQGLQFLIQYYNGEERAKGNILERFSAQQFPDLHSELNLSSLELGDSALYFCASSVTEQGYEQYFGPGTRLTVT.